What follows describes a single T cell receptor (beta chain). Its matching antigen is unknown. Here the CDR3 omits its conserved ending phenylalanine or tryptophan, so a read error is the likely source. This record belongs to a study of regulatory T cells in long-lasting Graves disease. Study observations and caveats: In persistent patients, shared public clonotypes (more than 2,500) outnumbered those in new patients (about 890). Persistent disease preferred TRBV28, TRBJ1-2 and TRBJ2-5; new disease, TRBV20-1 and TRBJ2-1.

Time point reported: newly diagnosed GD, antithyroid drugs for less than 3 months. Preparation of the TCR library used RNA extracted from PBMCs. This CDR3 contains 15 residues. Germline lookup yields CDR1 DFQATT and CDR2 SNEGSKA (reference sequence). The trim removed 3 bases at V and 9 bases at J, leaving 9 bases unmatched. Researchers made TCR beta libraries by using iRepertoire HTBI primers and running Arm-PCR on CDR3 regions. Via MiXCR, TCRdb re-called the multiplex PCR reads, giving one row per CDR3 protein. The sample gives 500,000 or so distinct CDR3 sequences, roughly 15% of which show up once; roughly 25% is in the top ten. The same data also contributed to another study, on T cells in Graves' hyperthyroidism and ophthalmopathy. According to that study: The TCR CDR3 was amplified in a first-round RT-PCR using the HTBI primer set.

V gene TRBV20-1 combines with J gene TRBJ2-1; 12 bases match TRBD2. Sample: peripheral blood mononuclear cells (PBMCs), taken at new diagnosis, from a patient treated with antithyroid drugs. This TCR came from a woman between 40 and 65 years old with Graves disease. The CDR3 reads CSASSASGGETEQFL. CDR3 in DNA: TGCAGTGCTAGTAGTGCTAGCGGGGGGGAGACTGAGCAGTTCCTC.